The rows below give T cell receptor beta chains drawn from one sample of a study of T cells in Graves' hyperthyroidism and ophthalmopathy. TCRdb analysed the multiplex PCR reads with MiXCR anew, one entry per CDR3 protein. The sample lists about 300,000 distinct CDR3 sequences, about an eighth occurring once. The material sequenced was blood. The receptors stem from a woman under 40 with Graves' hyperthyroidism that later progressed to Graves' ophthalmopathy. Each CDR3 is given with its conserved first and last residue. Fields, in order: V gene, D gene, J gene, clone size, CDR3 DNA, CDR3 protein. The D gene is left open where the match is weak. Clone size is given for some rows only: seen once, a few or many times, or a class if the clone is expanded.

V: TRBV20-1; D: TRBD2; J: TRBJ2-5; size: many; DNA: TGCAGTGCTAGCTCCATTGAGCGGGAGGCACAAGAGACCCAGTACTTC; CDR3: CSASSIEREAQETQYF
V: TRBV20-1; D: .; J: TRBJ2-7; size: many; DNA: TGCAGTGCTATCCTTCAGGGTTACGAGCAGTACTTC; CDR3: CSAILQGYEQYF
V: TRBV4-1; D: TRBD1; J: TRBJ1-5; size: few; DNA: TGCGCCAGCAGCCAAGTGGTGAGGGGGCCTAGCAATCAGCCCCAGCATTTT; CDR3: CASSQVVRGPSNQPQHF
V: TRBV7-9; D: TRBD1; J: TRBJ2-3; size: few; DNA: TGTGCCAGCAGCTTGCGGACAGGGGGTTCGACAGATACGCAGTATTTT; CDR3: CASSLRTGGSTDTQYF
V: TRBV30; D: TRBD1; J: TRBJ2-7; size: many; DNA: TGTGCCTGGAGGTACAGGGGTCGGTACGAGCAGTACTTC; CDR3: CAWRYRGRYEQYF
V: TRBV28; D: TRBD1; J: TRBJ2-7; size: .; DNA: TGTGCCAGCAGTTTCCCTGGGACAGGGAACTACGAGCAGTACTTC; CDR3: CASSFPGTGNYEQYF
V: TRBV13; D: TRBD1; J: TRBJ2-7; size: few; DNA: TGTGCCAGCAGCCCGTCGACAGGGTCCCGTGGCGAGCAGTACTTC; CDR3: CASSPSTGSRGEQYF
V: TRBV15; D: TRBD2; J: TRBJ2-1; size: many; DNA: TGTGCCACCAGCACCTCGGGACGGGCGGGGGATGAGCAGTTCTTC; CDR3: CATSTSGRAGDEQFF
V: TRBV10-3; D: TRBD2; J: TRBJ2-1; size: many; DNA: TGTGCCATCAGTAATACCGGGACTAGCGGGAGCAATGAGCAGTTCTTC; CDR3: CAISNTGTSGSNEQFF
V: TRBV28; D: TRBD2; J: TRBJ2-7; size: many; DNA: TGTGCCAGCAGTTCCTTTATGGGGACTAGGTCGGACGAGCAGTACTTC; CDR3: CASSSFMGTRSDEQYF
V: TRBV18; D: .; J: TRBJ2-5; size: many; DNA: TGTGCCAGCTCACCAACTGTCGGGGTAACAGAGACCCAGTACTTC; CDR3: CASSPTVGVTETQYF
V: TRBV28; D: .; J: TRBJ1-1; size: many; DNA: TGTGCCAGCAGTTTATCCGCAGGCTACACTGAAGCTTTCTTT; CDR3: CASSLSAGYTEAFF
V: TRBV9; D: TRBD1; J: TRBJ2-2; size: .; DNA: TGTGCCAGCACGGGACAGGGGGCTAACACCGGGGAGCTGTTTTTT; CDR3: CASTGQGANTGELFF